This T cell receptor beta chain is drawn from a study of T cells in Graves' hyperthyroidism and ophthalmopathy (dated by TCRdb to about 2019). About the study as a whole: Peripheral blood was collected at initial diagnosis, before any treatment. For training and testing, the 110 or so patients in the discovery cohort were randomly divided in a 7:3 ratio. Prospective prediction of ophthalmopathy was tested in an independent validation cohort consisting of 18 to 20 hyperthyroidism patients and some 16 patients who later progressed to ophthalmopathy. TCR V-J signatures able to tell the groups apart were searched for in a discovery cohort of approximately 95 patients, of whom more than 40 had Graves' ophthalmopathy and about 60 had stable Graves' hyperthyroidism. TCR Vbeta CDR3 sequencing of 140 or so peripheral blood samples (roughly 41 ophthalmopathy, roughly 74 hyperthyroidism and about 17 progressor patients) is reported in the paper. In addition, the study compared T-cell repertoires in thyroid tissue and in blood from roughly 6 Graves' hyperthyroidism patients. After sampling, hyperthyroidism patients received methimazole starting at 30 mg daily, and ophthalmopathy patients received high-dose intravenous methylprednisolone.

For this clonotype: Its specific antigen is unknown. The junction shows a germline mismatch at one end, possibly a read error.

Stable Graves' hyperthyroidism was defined as no progression to ophthalmopathy during 18 months of follow-up. Hyperthyroidism patients were newly diagnosed, had a disease duration of under 2 months, and were aged 18 to 65 years. The study excluded patients with uncontrolled infections, other autoimmune diseases, pregnancy or lactation. Clinical symptoms, serum thyroxine and TRAb, thyroid ultrasound, and orbital computed tomography formed the basis for the diagnoses. Ficoll-Paque density gradient centrifugation was used to isolate PBMCs from 10 ml of fresh peripheral blood. Total RNA was extracted using Trizol reagent, and RNA quality was assessed on an Agilent 2100 Bioanalyzer. On the study overall, not on this receptor specifically: Most expanded thyroid clonotypes (frequency above 0.001) were also detected in blood, a finding suggesting that blood repertoires may reflect thyroid immune responses. A 13 V-J signature model separated ophthalmopathy from stable hyperthyroidism, with 87.88% sensitivity and roughly 81% specificity in cross-validation and 80%/75% in testing. No statistical method was used to fix the sample size in advance, and group allocation was not hidden from the investigators. During validation, the model predicted progression to ophthalmopathy a median of approximately 6 months ahead of onset, with more than 55% sensitivity and 72.22% specificity.

CDR1 and CDR2 were assigned from the germline V gene as SGHTS and YDEGEE. The CDR3 has 14 amino acids, counting the end cysteine and phenylalanine. Only the CDR3 portion is preserved as DNA: 42 bases, with reading frame beginning at the first base. Amplification of TCR beta CDR3 regions was carried out from RNA transcripts. For the first round of RT-PCR on the TCR CDR3, the HTBI primer set was used together with the Qiagen OneStep RT-PCR kit. Libraries were constructed in a second round of multiplex PCR, after which size selection and purification were performed. Libraries were sequenced paired-end with 100 bp reads on an Illumina HiSeq2000. Per the original workflow: SOAPnuke was used to process the raw data, with reads discarded if the reads contained adapters or uncalled bases, had a mean Phred below 15, or lacked an exact constant-primer or identifier match. High-quality paired reads were merged with COPE v1.2.5, and unique nucleotide sequences were defined as clonotypes. MiTCR v1.1 was used to align clonotypes to the IMGT TRBV, TRBD and TRBJ reference segments. Analysis was restricted to V-J combinations with a frequency above 0.0001, which covered 98% to 99.2% of repertoires. A TCS score was defined as the ratio between F50 (clonal expansion) and ExV (chaos), using BLOSUM62-based TCRdist between CDR3 peptides within each V-J. Welch's t-statistics and random forest reduced 500 to 650 V-J features to roughly 13, which were used in a naive Bayes classifier (R e1071). The similarity between thyroid and blood repertoires was quantified using the Morisita-Horn index. The raw public reads went through TCRdb reprocessing: fastp at Q25, MiXCR clone calling, in-frame beta chains kept. Identical CDR3 protein sequences are pooled into one entry, listed with their most common genes and DNA. What appears here as the V and J calls and clone size reflects TCRdb's work, not the paper's. This sample lists about 840,000 distinct CDR3 sequences; roughly 40% were detected once. The top ten constitute 7.5% to 9.5% of the sample.

Material: blood. The chain uses TRBV5-8 and TRBJ2-7, and perhaps TRBD1 as D gene, on 6 matching bases. The sequence was obtained from a man between 18 and 35 years old with Graves' hyperthyroidism. The encoded CDR3 is CASSDPQGTYEQYF. The DNA is TGCGCCAGCAGCGACCCCCAGGGGACCTACGAGCAGTACTTC.